The 2 T cell receptor beta chains below all came from one sample that was sequenced in a study of OX40 agonist ivuxolimab in advanced cancers. Assay used: immunoSEQ multiplex PCR; TCRdb lists only in-frame clones, some missing. The sample has 45,000 to 50,000 clones; 88% are singletons. The sample here was CD4+ or CD8+ T cells sorted from blood, taken in a trial of the OX40 agonist ivuxolimab. The receptors here all came from an adult with an advanced solid tumor such as melanoma, head and neck, liver or kidney cancer.

The genes are TRBV30 and TRBJ2-7; D not resolved. Germline CDR1 is GTSNPN and CDR2 is SVGIG (reference sequence). This CDR3 region has 14 residues. The V and J ends lost 0 bases and 2 bases respectively, with 11 bases between them. The chain's CDR3 is CAWSVFSNTYEQYF. CDR3 in DNA: TGTGCCTGGAGTGTGTTCAGTAACACCTACGAGCAGTACTTC.

The CDR3 protein is CASSYSVTGRNTEAFF. CDR3 DNA: TGTGCCAGCAGTTACTCGGTGACAGGGAGGAACACTGAAGCTTTCTTT. The chain uses TRBV6-5 and TRBJ1-1; TRBD1 aligns across 7 bases. The CDR3 contains 16 residues. V shed 0 bases, J shed 1 base, and the junction held 5 bases outside the gene matches. CDR1 is MNHEY and CDR2 is SVGAGI in the germline V gene.